The 6 T cell receptor beta chains listed next were all sequenced from one sample in a study of cytomegalovirus exposure and HLA in healthy donors (TCRdb year 2017). The library was obtained by the immunoSEQ multiplex PCR assay. Imported from immuneACCESS, the table was reduced by TCRdb to in-frame sequences with V and J called. These copies leave out some clones; in studies compared against another copy, an unresolved V gene accounts for under half, and the cause of the remainder is not known. The sample data list 170,000 or so clones, and 84% of these were observed just once. The top ten clones comprise under 3.5% of the sample. Sequencing was carried out using PBMCs. The receptors shown here come from a woman younger than 30 in good health and CMV-seropositive.

The genes are TRBV25-1 and TRBJ2-3, with D possibly being TRBD1 (5 bases). Germline CDR1 MGHDK, CDR2 SYGVNS. This CDR3 has 14 amino acids. The V and J ends lost 3 bases and 6 bases respectively, with 13 bases between them. The CDR3 DNA follows: TGTGCCAGCAGTGAGGGGCCTCACGGGGATACGCAGTATTTT. This codes for CASSEGPHGDTQYF. Using reference TRBV25-1 and TRBJ2-3 for the parts outside the CDR3, the full variable domain is EADIYQTPRYLVIGTGKKITLECSQTMGHDKMYWYQQDPGMELHLIHYSYGVNSTEKGDLSSESTVSRIRTEHFPLTLESARPSHTSQYLCASSEGPHGDTQYFGPGTRLTVL.

The rearrangement uses TRBV11-2 and TRBJ2-5, with D possibly being TRBD1 (5 bases). Germline V gene lookup returns CDR1 SGHAT and CDR2 FQNNGV. V dropped 3 bases and J dropped 3 bases, with 17 bases sitting between them. CDR3 length: 16 amino acids. DNA for the CDR3: TGTGCCAGCAGCTTTTGGGGCAATGTGGAAAAAGAGACCCAGTACTTC. This encodes CASSFWGNVEKETQYF.

This chain connects TRBV13 to TRBJ2-1, with 7 bases aligning to TRBD2. CDR3 length: 15 amino acids. The V gene's germline CDR1 is PRHDT and CDR2 FYEKMQ (reference sequence). The junction had 6 bases not matched to a gene; V was cut back by 3 bases and J by 4 bases. The CDR3 loop reads CASSFSWEGYNEQFF. The CDR3 region has the DNA TGTGCCAGCAGCTTTAGCTGGGAGGGGTACAATGAGCAGTTCTTC.

The sample holds a few counts of this clone. The chain couples TRBV2 to TRBJ1-1; no reliable D call. The CDR3 has 15 residues. Germline CDR1 and CDR2: SNHLY and FYNNEI. V lost 8 bases to trimming and J lost 1 base, with 17 bases between them. In nucleotides, the CDR3 is TGTGCCAGCGGGAGCCGCCTGCTTCGGAACACTGAAGCTTTCTTT. Translating gives CASGSRLLRNTEAFF.

J is TRBJ2-1 and V is TRBV25-1; D gene uncertain. Germline loops: CDR1 MGHDK, CDR2 SYGVNS. With 2 bases removed from V and 9 bases from J, the gap between germline ends came to 14 bases. The CDR3 extends over 14 amino acids. The CDR3 here is CASSESQAVSEQFF. The CDR3 nucleotides read TGTGCCAGCAGTGAAAGTCAGGCTGTAAGTGAGCAGTTCTTC.

The V call is TRBV9, the J call TRBJ1-2; 7 nucleotides match TRBD1. Germline V CDR1 and CDR2: SGDLS, YYNGEE. V shed 3 bases and J 5 bases; nucleotides not matched to a gene: 7. The CDR3 totals 14 residues. This chain's CDR3 is CASSANEQGYGYTF. CDR3 bases: TGTGCCAGCAGCGCCAACGAACAGGGGTATGGCTACACCTTC.